A single sample is the source of the 22 T cell receptor beta chains below, sequenced in a study of cytomegalovirus exposure and HLA in healthy donors. Data came from immunoSEQ multiplex PCR; TCRdb stores just in-frame clones and leaves some out. The repertoire has roughly 300,000 clones, 80% to 90% of them found once; the top ten carry about 0.91%. Sequenced material: PBMCs. All receptors come from a woman between 18 and 29 years old in good health and CMV-seronegative.

This clone was observed many times. The V gene is TRBV7-2, the J gene TRBJ1-5, with D possibly matching TRBD1 (6 bases). Trimming shortened V by 4 bases and J by 7 bases, and 11 bases separated the two germline ends. Germline V lookup: CDR1 SGHTA, CDR2 FQGNSA. The CDR3 spans 13 residues. The CDR3 here is CASSSRGEQPQHF. The CDR3 DNA follows: TGTGCCAGCAGCTCCAGGGGAGAGCAGCCCCAGCATTTT. The full variable domain, rest sourced from reference TRBV7-2 and TRBJ1-5, is GAGVSQSPSNKVTEKGKDVELRCDPISGHTALYWYRQSLGQGLEFLIYFQGNSAPDKSGLPSDRFSAERTGGSVSTLTIQRTQQEDSAVYLCASSSRGEQPQHFGDGTRLSIL.

The chain recombines TRBV30 with TRBJ2-7; TRBD1 might be the D (6 bases). CDR3 size: 13 residues. V lost 1 base, J lost 0 bases, and 7 bases lay in between. Germline CDR1 and CDR2: GTSNPN and SVGIG (reference sequence). The CDR3: CAWSADSSYEQYF. CDR3 nucleotide sequence: TGTGCCTGGAGTGCGGACAGCTCCTACGAGCAGTACTTC. Full variable domain (rest looked up from reference TRBV30 and TRBJ2-7): SQTIHQWPATLVQPVGSPLSLECTVEGTSNPNLYWYRQAAGRGLQLLFYSVGIGQISSEVPQNLSASRPQDRQFILSSKKLLLSDSGFYLCAWSADSSYEQYFGPGTRLTVT.

The table lists this clone with a count of one. The CDR3 DNA sequence: TGTGCCAGCAGCTTACTAGTCTTACTAGCGGGATCGATACACAATGAGCAGTTCTTC. Translating gives CASSLLVLLAGSIHNEQFF. The chain links TRBV7-2 to TRBJ2-1; 10 nucleotides line up with TRBD2. The trim removed 2 bases at V and 5 bases at J, leaving 15 bases unmatched. CDR3 length: 19 amino acids. Germline lookup yields CDR1 SGHTA and CDR2 FQGNSA.

The chain employs TRBV4-1 and TRBJ2-7; the match to TRBD2 covers 8 bases. V lost 0 bases to trimming and J lost 6 bases; unmatched junction nucleotides: 7. The germline V gene has CDR1 MGHRA and CDR2 YSYEKL. This CDR3 is 15 amino acids long. The CDR3 DNA reads TGCGCCAGCAGCCAAGACGTTCGGGGGGGGGCCGAGCAGTACTTC. Translated, it gives CASSQDVRGGAEQYF.

The chain has TRBV4-3 and TRBJ2-3; 10 nucleotides match TRBD2. V was pared by 0 bases and J by 4 bases, with 7 bases of the junction left unmatched. The CDR3 has 17 residues. Per germline, CDR1 LGHNA and CDR2 YSLEER. CDR3 in amino acids: CASSQDLPSGSPDTQYF. CDR3 coding DNA: TGCGCCAGCAGCCAAGATCTCCCTAGCGGGAGTCCAGATACGCAGTATTTT.

This clone appeared a few times. The rearrangement joins TRBV19 to TRBJ2-1; 12 nucleotides agree with TRBD2. Germline lookup yields CDR1 LNHDA and CDR2 SQIVND (reference sequence). With V trimmed by 4 bases and J by 8 bases, 9 bases remained unmatched. This CDR3 contains 16 residues. CDR3 nucleotide sequence: TGTGCCAGTAGTACCCCGACTAGCGGGAGTTACCATGAGCAGTTCTTC. Its protein is CASSTPTSGSYHEQFF.

This clone was seen a single time. The chain employs TRBV11-3 and TRBJ2-2; D might be TRBD2 (5 bases). V dropped 5 bases and J dropped 7 bases, with 11 bases sitting between them. CDR3 size: 13 residues. Germline CDR1 is SGHNT and CDR2 is YENEEA. This chain's CDR3 is CASSAPGNGELFF. DNA for the CDR3: TGTGCCAGCAGCGCTCCGGGAAACGGGGAGCTGTTTTTT.

V usage is TRBV5-6 and J usage is TRBJ2-7, with 12 nucleotides matching TRBD2. The CDR3 sequence is 15 residues long. Per germline, CDR1 SGHDT and CDR2 YYEEEE. V trimming: 5 bases; J trimming: 4 bases; junction bases outside the gene matches: 7. The CDR3 loop reads CASSKLAGGLYEQYF. DNA of the CDR3: TGTGCCAGCAGTAAACTAGCGGGAGGATTATACGAGCAGTACTTC.

The chain has TRBV12-1 and TRBJ2-2; the listed D gene, TRBD2, was not tested against the DNA. TRBV12-1 is given as a pseudogene. The length of the CDR3 is 18 residues. CDR3 in amino acids: CASTSVKWSGSNTGELFF. DNA for the CDR3: TGTGCCAGCACCTCCGTTAAGTGGAGCGGGAGTAACACCGGGGAGCTGTTTTTT.

V and J are TRBV7-9 and TRBJ2-7, with TRBD2 matching 10 bases. The germline gives CDR1 SEHNR, CDR2 FQNEAQ (reference sequence). The junction had 9 bases not matched to a gene; V was cut back by 5 bases and J by 5 bases. The CDR3 covers 15 residues. The CDR3 here is CASSDQLAGMDEQYF. CDR3 in DNA: TGTGCCAGCAGCGATCAACTAGCGGGAATGGACGAGCAGTACTTC.

This clone was seen once. The rearrangement links TRBV7-2 to TRBJ2-1, with 8 bases matching TRBD1. Per germline, CDR1 SGHTA and CDR2 FQGNSA. The junction had 2 bases not matched to a gene; V was cut back by 2 bases and J by 2 bases. This CDR3 has 15 residues. The CDR3 loop reads CASSLRTGTYNEQFF. The CDR3 region has the DNA TGTGCCAGCAGCTTAAGGACAGGGACCTACAATGAGCAGTTCTTC.

This clone has only one observation. V gene TRBV19 combines with J gene TRBJ2-2; 11 bases are shared with TRBD1. The V gene's germline CDR1 is LNHDA and CDR2 SQIVND (reference sequence). The CDR3 length is 14 residues. V lost 5 bases, J lost 7 bases, and 3 bases stayed unmatched. The CDR3 sequence is CASSGQGAIGELFF. DNA for the CDR3: TGTGCCAGTAGTGGACAGGGGGCTATCGGGGAGCTGTTTTTT.

V gene TRBV2 combines with J gene TRBJ2-3; TRBD2 aligns across 10 bases. The V and J ends lost 11 bases and 5 bases, in that order; junction bases with no gene match: 10. Germline assignment: CDR1 SNHLY and CDR2 FYNNEI. This CDR3 contains 14 residues. The CDR3 nucleotides read TGTGCCGGAGCGAGCGGGAGGGCCGGAGATACGCAGTATTTT. This codes for CAGASGRAGDTQYF.

This clone showed up many times. The V gene is TRBV4-2, the J gene TRBJ1-2; TRBD1 agrees at 7 bases. The CDR3 length is 16 residues. The J segment lost 0 bases and the V segment lost 4 bases, leaving 8 bases of the junction unmatched. The germline CDR1 and CDR2 sequences are LGHNA and YNFKEQ. CDR3 coding DNA: TGTGCCAGCAGCCCCCGGGACAGCAATACTAACTATGGCTACACCTTC. Its translation is CASSPRDSNTNYGYTF.

A word on this clone: Compared with germline, one end of the junction differs, possibly owing to a read error. The V gene is TRBV7-7, the J gene TRBJ2-7; D might be TRBD2 (5 bases). Germline CDR1 SSHAT, CDR2 FNYEAQ (reference sequence). The CDR3 sequence is 14 residues long. CDR3 nucleotides: TGTGCTAGCAGCTTAAACGGGGACTCCTACGAGCAGTACTTC. This translates into CASSLNGDSYEQYF.

As to this clone: Other DNA sequences in this specimen translate into the identical CDR3. The CDR3 nucleotides read TGTGCCAGCAGTTTAGGAGGGAGGTCCTACGAGCAGTACTTC. Residues: CASSLGGRSYEQYF. V gene TRBV28 combines with J gene TRBJ2-7, with D maybe TRBD2 (6 bases). The CDR3 extends over 14 amino acids. Germline values: CDR1 MDHEN, CDR2 SYDVKM. Trimming stripped 2 bases from V and 1 base from J, with 9 bases between.

The chain recombines TRBV19 with TRBJ2-1; maybe TRBD1 (6 bases). The CDR3 is 15 residues long. V was clipped by 6 bases and J by 5 bases, with 17 bases between them. The V gene's germline CDR1 is LNHDA and CDR2 SQIVND (reference sequence). The CDR3, as DNA: TGTGCCAGTAGCCCTTCGGGACATACCAACAATGAGCAGTTCTTC. Translated: CASSPSGHTNNEQFF.

This clone was seen a handful of times. This chain links TRBV6-4 with TRBJ2-3, with TRBD2 matching 10 bases. This CDR3 has 15 amino acids. Germline V CDR1 and CDR2: MRHNA, SNTAGT. V shed 4 bases, J shed 2 bases, and the junction held 3 bases outside the gene matches. For the CDR3, the DNA is TGTGCCAGCAGTGGGGGGACTAGCGACACAGATACGCAGTATTTT. As protein: CASSGGTSDTDTQYF.

This clone was observed once. The chain links TRBV5-4 to TRBJ2-2, with D perhaps TRBD1 (5 bases). This CDR3 region has 12 residues. Germline CDR1 reads SGHNT; CDR2 reads YYREEE (reference sequence). V lost 1 base and J 8 bases, leaving 6 bases between the germline ends. CDR3 sequence: CASSLPGGELFF. CDR3 DNA sequence: TGTGCCAGCAGCTTGCCAGGGGGGGAGCTGTTTTTT.

The DNA of the CDR3 is TGTGCTAGTGGTCCCGGGACAGCCTACGAGCAGTACTTC. It codes for CASGPGTAYEQYF. The chain links TRBV12-5 to TRBJ2-7, with 7 bases lining up with TRBD1. Trimming at V came to 5 bases and at J to 2 bases, leaving 3 bases not matched to a gene. The CDR3 is made up of 13 amino acids. Germline V gives CDR1 LGHNT, CDR2 FRNRAP.

The chain combines TRBV4-1 with TRBJ2-7; 8 nucleotides agree with TRBD2. Germline trimming cut 0 bases from V and 1 base from J; bases unmatched to any gene: 11. Per the germline V gene, CDR1 is MGHRA and CDR2 is YSYEKL. This CDR3 has 18 residues. The chain's CDR3 is CASSQDKEGIAGSYEQYF. CDR3 coding DNA: TGCGCCAGCAGCCAAGATAAGGAGGGTATAGCGGGGTCCTACGAGCAGTACTTC.

The chain couples TRBV9 to TRBJ2-7; D is uncertain. The CDR3 is 13 amino acids. The V end lost 0 bases, the J end lost 2 bases, and 6 bases lay between the germline ends. The germline V gene has CDR1 SGDLS and CDR2 YYNGEE. The CDR3 loop reads CASSVDQTYEQYF. The DNA of the CDR3 is TGTGCCAGCAGCGTAGATCAGACCTACGAGCAGTACTTC.